What follows are 8 T cell receptor beta chains derived from one specimen sequenced in a study of blood T cell repertoires in COVID-19. Assay used: immunoSEQ multiplex PCR; TCRdb lists only in-frame clones, some missing. The table lists some 200,000 clones, 65% to 90% of them singletons. The sequenced sample was peripheral blood. The receptors here all came from a woman aged 70-85 years with COVID-19, enrolled during active disease.

The chain couples TRBV4-2 to TRBJ1-1; no clear D gene. V was shortened by 0 bases and J by 8 bases, with 16 bases between the two germline ends. The CDR3 extends over 15 amino acids. The germline V gene encodes CDR1 LGHNA and CDR2 YNFKEQ. This CDR3 reads CASSQDHYGGGEAFF. The CDR3 DNA reads as TGTGCCAGCAGCCAAGATCATTACGGCGGAGGGGAAGCTTTCTTT.

CDR3 in DNA: TGTGCCAGCAGCTTATCATACGGCTCTGGAAACACCATATATTTT. This encodes CASSLSYGSGNTIYF. The chain is built from TRBV7-2 and TRBJ1-3; no clear D gene. This CDR3 is built from 15 residues. Germline loops: CDR1 SGHTA, CDR2 FQGNSA. Deletions cut 2 bases from V and 0 bases from J, with 8 bases between.

The V call is TRBV6-5, the J call TRBJ1-4; D gene uncertain. The germline V and J ends were trimmed by 8 bases and 7 bases, with 14 bases remaining between them. CDR3 size: 13 residues. CDR1 and CDR2 from the germline V gene are MNHEY and SVGAGI. The CDR3 here is CASQKGGFEKLFF. The CDR3 DNA reads as TGTGCCAGCCAGAAGGGAGGGTTTGAAAAACTGTTTTTT.

The V call is TRBV12-5, the J call TRBJ1-6; a possible D gene is TRBD1 (5 bases). The CDR3 contains 14 residues. Trimming removed 2 bases from V and 10 bases from J, with 12 bases in between. In germline, CDR1 is LGHNT, CDR2 FRNRAP. CDR3 loop: CASGLLPGSSPLHF. The CDR3 bases are TGTGCTAGTGGTTTGCTTCCAGGGTCCTCACCCCTCCACTTT. The full variable domain, in which reference TRBV12-5 and TRBJ1-6 provide the parts outside the CDR3, is DARVTQTPRHKVTEMGQEVTMRCQPILGHNTVFWYRQTMMQGLELLAYFRNRAPLDDSGMPKDRFSAEMPDATLATLKIQPSEPRDSAVYFCASGLLPGSSPLHFGNGTRLTVT.

J is TRBJ1-4 and V is TRBV6-2 or TRBV6-3; unclear D gene. Trimming shortened V by 6 bases and J by 1 base, and 15 bases separated the two germline ends. Looked up from germline, CDR1 is MNHEY and CDR2 is SVGEGT. The CDR3 is 16 residues long. CDR3 residues: CASRPASGGTNEKLFF. The CDR3 DNA reads TGTGCCAGCAGGCCTGCGTCCGGCGGAACTAATGAAAAACTGTTTTTT.

The chain recombines TRBV6-5 with TRBJ1-4; the match to TRBD1 covers 8 bases. Germline CDR1 MNHEY, CDR2 SVGAGI. There are 14 residues in the CDR3. The ends lost 2 bases at V and 6 bases at J; junction bases unmatched: 2. As DNA, the CDR3 is TGTGCCAGCAGTTACGGACAGGGTTATGAAAAACTGTTTTTT. Its protein product is CASSYGQGYEKLFF.

This clone has a single count. The rearrangement links TRBV5-4 to TRBJ2-5; D may be TRBD2 (6 bases). Germline V gene lookup returns CDR1 SGHNT and CDR2 YYREEE (reference sequence). The CDR3 sequence is 16 residues long. Trimming took off 0 bases at V and 4 bases at J, with 16 bases between the two ends. CDR3 coding DNA: TGTGCCAGCAGCTTGGTCCTTCCCGGGGGACGAGAGACCCAGTACTTC. Translated, it gives CASSLVLPGGRETQYF.

The sample holds one count of this clone. The rearrangement links TRBV5-1 to TRBJ2-1, with 12 bases identical to TRBD2. CDR3 size: 18 residues. V lost 2 bases, J lost 2 bases, and 8 bases stayed unmatched. Germline values: CDR1 SGHRS, CDR2 YFSETQ. This CDR3 is CASSLVLAGGITYNEQFF. CDR3 nucleotide sequence: TGCGCCAGCAGCTTAGTTCTAGCGGGGGGGATCACCTACAATGAGCAGTTCTTC.